What follows are 27 T cell receptor beta chains derived from one specimen sequenced in a study of brain T cells in children with intractable seizures. Surgery cases with the highest brain T cell transcript signatures were chosen for sequencing. Measured with immunoSEQ multiplex PCR; TCRdb has only the in-frame clones, and not every one. This sample has roughly 2,600 clones, with approximately 84% found just once. Sequenced material: resected brain tissue, taken at surgery. All receptors come from a boy younger than two with hemimegalencephaly and intractable seizures.

This clone was counted a single time. The chain uses TRBV5-3 and TRBJ1-2; D call uncertain. TRBV5-3 is filed as an ORF, its function uncertain. Trimming stripped 7 bases from V and 8 bases from J, with 15 bases between. This CDR3 spans 12 amino acids. The CDR3 DNA reads as TGTGCCAGAGGCGCCCCCGACGGGGGCTACACCTTC. This codes for CARGAPDGGYTF.

Only one count was recorded for this clone. Distinct nucleotide sequences in the sample also encode this CDR3. The rearrangement uses TRBV12-3 or TRBV12-4 and TRBJ1-5, with D hard to call. The germline V and J ends were trimmed by 6 bases and 3 bases, with 6 bases remaining between them. The length of the CDR3 is 12 residues. The CDR3 DNA sequence: TGTGCCAGCAGCCCACTCAATCAGCCCCAGCATTTT. It is translated as CASSPLNQPQHF.

This sequence joins TRBV3-1 (or the pseudogene TRBV3-2) and TRBJ2-5; possibly TRBD2 for D (6 bases). The CDR3 totals 14 residues. Trimming shortened V by 3 bases and J by 5 bases, and 13 bases separated the two germline ends. In germline, CDR1 is LGHDT, CDR2 YNNKEL (reference sequence). CDR3 coding DNA: TGTGCCAGCAGCCAGACTAGGACGGGGGAGACCCAGTACTTC. Residues: CASSQTRTGETQYF.

This chain connects TRBV3-1 (or the pseudogene TRBV3-2) to TRBJ1-3; no clear D. The CDR3 is 14 amino acids. Trimming left V 4 bases short and J 0 bases short, with 7 bases between. Per the germline V gene, CDR1 is LGHDT and CDR2 is YNNKEL (reference sequence). In DNA form, the CDR3 reads TGTGCCAGCAGCCCAGCTGCCTCTGGAAACACCATATATTTT. Its translation is CASSPAASGNTIYF.

This clone was picked up one time. V usage is TRBV27 and J usage is TRBJ1-1, with D possibly being TRBD1 (5 bases). Trimming stripped 2 bases from V and 1 base from J, with 11 bases between. The germline V gene has CDR1 MNHEY and CDR2 SMNVEV (reference sequence). This CDR3 is 15 amino acids long. CDR3 sequence reads: CASSLRRAGNTEAFF. The DNA of the CDR3 is TGTGCCAGCAGTTTACGCAGGGCTGGGAACACTGAAGCTTTCTTT.

The V and J genes are TRBV4-3 and TRBJ2-7, with D hard to call. V was shortened by 0 bases and J by 3 bases, with 6 bases between the two germline ends. Germline CDR1 LGHNA, CDR2 YSLEER. The CDR3 consists of 13 residues. The CDR3 region has the DNA TGCGCCAGCAGCCAAGACAGATACTACGAGCAGTACTTC. It encodes CASSQDRYYEQYF.

The chain has TRBV6-4 and TRBJ2-2; D is possibly TRBD1 (6 bases). The V end was cut by 2 bases, the J end by 6 bases, with 16 bases between. The CDR3 runs 16 residues. Germline V gene sequence: CDR1 MRHNA, CDR2 SNTAGT. CDR3 in amino acids: CASSDAPGQSPGELFF. The CDR3 coding sequence is TGTGCCAGCAGTGACGCTCCGGGACAATCGCCCGGGGAGCTGTTTTTT.

The chain combines TRBV7-8 with TRBJ2-5, with D perhaps matching TRBD1 (5 bases). The CDR3 has 15 residues. Trimming removed 1 base at V and 5 bases at J, with 14 bases between. Germline CDR1 and CDR2: SGHVS and FQNEAQ. The CDR3 region has the DNA TGTGCCAGCAGCTTAGTTCGGGCAGGGCGGGAGACCCAGTACTTC. Protein product: CASSLVRAGRETQYF.

This chain links TRBV27 with TRBJ2-5; no firm D call. Germline CDR1 is MNHEY and CDR2 is SMNVEV (reference sequence). The CDR3 loop spans 15 amino acids. V dropped 5 bases and J dropped 1 base, with 14 bases sitting between them. This chain's CDR3 is CASSPNPRSQETQYF. The CDR3, as DNA: TGTGCCAGCAGTCCCAACCCCCGGTCCCAAGAGACCCAGTACTTC.

The J gene is TRBJ1-1, the V gene TRBV27, with D possibly TRBD1 on 5 matching bases. From germline, CDR1 is MNHEY and CDR2 SMNVEV (reference sequence). With 6 bases removed from V and 6 bases from J, the gap between germline ends came to 17 bases. This CDR3 is built from 14 residues. CDR3 coding DNA: TGTGCCAGCAGCCTTGGTGGGGGAACGGCTGAAGCTTTCTTT. Protein sequence: CASSLGGGTAEAFF.

This clone has only one observation. The chain combines TRBV7-2 with TRBJ1-1; D is perhaps TRBD1 (5 bases). This CDR3 has 14 residues. Germline V lookup: CDR1 SGHTA, CDR2 FQGNSA. Trimming took 1 base from V and 5 from J, leaving 11 bases between them. The CDR3 region has the DNA TGTGCCAGCAGCTTAGAGGAGGGGTTAACTGAAGCTTTCTTT. Encoded protein: CASSLEEGLTEAFF.

The chain carries TRBV6-2 or TRBV6-3 and TRBJ2-1; TRBD2 matches 12 bases. The germline V gene has CDR1 MNHEY and CDR2 SVGEGT. J was trimmed by 7 bases and V by 2 bases; bases with no gene match: 18. This CDR3 spans 20 amino acids. CDR3 sequence (DNA): TGTGCCAGCAGTTACGACCCCACTGGGCTAGCGGGAGGGCTTATTAATGAGCAGTTCTTC. Translating gives CASSYDPTGLAGGLINEQFF.

This clone turned up a few times. DNA of the CDR3: TGTGCCAGCAGTTCGGCACAAGTGAGGAATCAGCCCCAGCATTTT. It codes for CASSSAQVRNQPQHF. This sequence joins TRBV28 and TRBJ1-5; D is unresolved. Germline assignment: CDR1 MDHEN and CDR2 SYDVKM. The V end was cut by 4 bases, the J end by 4 bases, with 14 bases between. CDR3 length: 15 amino acids.

The V gene is TRBV28, the J gene TRBJ1-5, with D hard to call. CDR3 length: 13 residues. Trimming removed 2 bases at V and 5 bases at J, with 7 bases between. Germline V gene data show CDR1 as MDHEN and CDR2 as SYDVKM. Here the CDR3 DNA reads TGTGCCAGCAGTTTAGCCCGTTATCAGCCCCAGCATTTT. Amino acid sequence: CASSLARYQPQHF. The full variable domain, rest sourced from reference TRBV28 and TRBJ1-5, is DVKVTQSSRYLVKRTGEKVFLECVQDMDHENMFWYRQDPGLGLRLIYFSYDVKMKEKGDIPEGYSVSREKKERFSLILESASTNQTSMYLCASSLARYQPQHFGDGTRLSIL.

The chain employs TRBV23-1 and TRBJ2-7; no firm D call. TRBV23-1 falls under the ORF class, with uncertain function. Trimming pared 6 bases from V and 1 base from J, leaving 13 bases between. CDR3 length equals 14 residues. CDR3 nucleotides: TGCGCCAGCAGCGGACCCGATCCTTCCTACGAGCAGTACTTC. Encoded protein: CASSGPDPSYEQYF.

Here the CDR3 reads CASSSRGSGRDNEQFF. The CDR3 DNA reads as TGTGCCAGCAGCTCCCGCGGGAGCGGGAGGGACAATGAGCAGTTCTTC. The V gene is TRBV5-4, the J gene TRBJ2-1, with TRBD2 matching over 10 bases. The CDR3 is made up of 16 amino acids. Unmatched junction bases numbered 8, after V lost 3 bases and J lost 5 bases. Germline-derived CDR1 and CDR2 are SGHNT and YYREEE (reference sequence).

The V and J genes are TRBV7-2 and TRBJ2-1; D unclear. V dropped 3 bases and J dropped 9 bases, with 21 bases sitting between them. The length of the CDR3 is 16 residues. Germline CDR1 and CDR2: SGHTA and FQGNSA. CDR3 nucleotide sequence: TGTGCCAGCAGCTTCCGACTGGACCCCGTAAATGGTGAGCAGTTCTTC. Its protein is CASSFRLDPVNGEQFF.

This rearrangement joins TRBV4-3 to TRBJ1-1; weak D call: TRBD1 (5 bases). The CDR3 contains 12 residues. Trimming cost V 3 bases and J 3 bases, with 5 bases left between them. The V gene's germline CDR1 is LGHNA and CDR2 YSLEER. In DNA form, the CDR3 reads TGCGCCAGCAGCCACAGGGACACTGAAGCTTTCTTT. It specifies CASSHRDTEAFF.

The chain links TRBV28 to TRBJ2-3; perhaps TRBD1 as D (6 bases). Germline V lookup: CDR1 MDHEN, CDR2 SYDVKM. The CDR3 has 14 amino acids. The germline V and J ends were trimmed by 8 bases and 2 bases, with 14 bases remaining between them. The CDR3 DNA is TGTGCCAGCGTCGACAGGATCATCACAGATACGCAGTATTTT. Protein product: CASVDRIITDTQYF.

The table lists this clone with a count of one. This chain joins TRBV30 and TRBJ2-7, with 10 nucleotides matching TRBD1. CDR3 length equals 12 residues. The germline CDR1 and CDR2 sequences are GTSNPN and SVGIG (reference sequence). V gave up 5 bases and J gave up 3 bases; unmatched junction bases: 1. This chain's CDR3 is CAWGTGVYEQYF. The DNA of the CDR3 is TGTGCCTGGGGGACAGGGGTCTACGAGCAGTACTTC.

This clone was seen only once. V is TRBV4-3 and J is TRBJ1-3, with 9 bases fitting TRBD1. The CDR3 covers 15 residues. Germline assignment: CDR1 LGHNA and CDR2 YSLEER. Trimming at V came to 4 bases and at J to 4 bases, leaving 5 bases not matched to a gene. CDR3 residues: CASSLYRGQGNTIYF. In DNA form, the CDR3 reads TGCGCCAGCAGCCTATACAGGGGGCAGGGAAACACCATATATTTT.

The J gene is TRBJ2-2, the V gene TRBV27, with D unclear. Deletions cut 5 bases from V and 1 base from J, with 2 bases between. Germline V gene sequence: CDR1 MNHEY, CDR2 SMNVEV (reference sequence). The CDR3 covers 12 residues. CDR3 protein: CASSGNTGELFF. CDR3 nucleotide sequence: TGTGCCAGCAGTGGGAACACCGGGGAGCTGTTTTTT.

The V call is TRBV15, the J call TRBJ2-3; D gene unclear. The CDR3 sequence is 13 residues long. The germline gives CDR1 LNHNV, CDR2 YYDKDF (reference sequence). Trimming stripped 1 base from V and 5 bases from J, with 7 bases between. The CDR3 DNA is TGTGCCACCAGCAGAGCTTGGATAGATACGCAGTATTTT. Protein: CATSRAWIDTQYF.

The CDR3 here is CASSLGTSGSSYEQYF. In nucleotides, the CDR3 is TGTGCCAGCAGCTTAGGGACTAGCGGGTCCTCCTACGAGCAGTACTTC. The V call is TRBV7-9, the J call TRBJ2-7; 11 bases match TRBD2. The CDR3 loop spans 16 amino acids. V was pared by 1 base and J by 0 bases, with 2 bases of the junction left unmatched. In germline, CDR1 is SEHNR, CDR2 FQNEAQ (reference sequence). Supplemented by reference TRBV7-9 and TRBJ2-7, the full variable domain reads DTGVSQNPRHKITKRGQNVTFRCDPISEHNRLYWYRQTLGQGPEFLTYFQNEAQLEKSRLLSDRFSAERPKGSFSTLEIQRTEQGDSAMYLCASSLGTSGSSYEQYFGPGTRLTVT.

V gene TRBV5-3 combines with J gene TRBJ2-7; TRBD2 is a possible D gene (7 bases). TRBV5-3 is recorded as an ORF, its role being uncertain. The CDR3 length is 15 residues. Between the trimmed V and J ends, which lost 7 bases and 3 bases, there was a span of 20 bases. The CDR3 nucleotides read TGTGCCAGACAAGAGGGGGGGACTACCAACTACGAGCAGTACTTC. Its translation: CARQEGGTTNYEQYF.

The CDR3 DNA is TGTGCCAGCAGCCTGGGACAGGGCTGGGCCAACGTCCTGACTTTC. Amino acid sequence: CASSLGQGWANVLTF. The rearrangement links TRBV7-3 to TRBJ2-6; 9 bases are a match to TRBD1. Looked up from germline, CDR1 is SGHTA and CDR2 is FQGTGA. V lost 5 bases to trimming and J lost 5 bases; unmatched junction nucleotides: 4. This CDR3 is built from 15 residues.

This chain connects TRBV19 to TRBJ2-5; no clear D gene. V was clipped by 3 bases and J by 4 bases, with 9 bases between them. This CDR3 comprises 13 residues. Germline values: CDR1 LNHDA, CDR2 SQIVND (reference sequence). In DNA form, the CDR3 reads TGTGCCAGTAGTATGCCCGCAGCAGAGACCCAGTACTTC. Translation: CASSMPAAETQYF.